Listed below are T cell receptor beta chains from one sample, sequenced in a study of cytomegalovirus exposure and HLA in healthy donors. The method was immunoSEQ multiplex PCR; TCRdb's version includes in-frame clones alone and lacks a portion of them. The sample has approximately 45,000 clones; around 69% are singletons. The sample was PBMCs. These TCRs come from a woman aged 25-40 years in good health and CMV-seronegative. Both conserved end residues are trimmed from each CDR3. Each record gives: V gene, J gene, D gene, CDR3 protein. The D gene is left open where the match is weak.

TRBV6-4	TRBJ2-1	-	ASSESESSYNEQF
TRBV4-2	TRBJ1-6	TRBD1	ASSPMTGQGESPLH
TRBV6-1	TRBJ2-5	TRBD2	ASSEKRTSGAETQY
TRBV30	TRBJ1-3	-	AWGGGEYGNTIY
TRBV30	TRBJ2-3	TRBD1	AWSSGTGATDTQY
TRBV28	TRBJ2-5	TRBD2	ASSSSGRQETQY
TRBV28	TRBJ2-7	-	ASSLSGAGRGYEQY
TRBV6-5	TRBJ2-4	TRBD2	ASSYSAGGPGIQY
TRBV15	TRBJ1-1	-	ATSRERGSTEAF
TRBV14	TRBJ1-3	-	ASSQVSLSGNTIY
TRBV30	TRBJ1-3	-	AWSLGSSGNTIY
TRBV29-1	TRBJ2-7	TRBD1	SAWTGGYEQY
TRBV7-9	TRBJ1-4	-	ASSSTPRGAGEKLF
TRBV5-6	TRBJ2-5	TRBD1	ASSLGAYRGQETQY
TRBV5-4	TRBJ2-5	TRBD2	ASELGTSTETQY
TRBV7-8	TRBJ2-7	TRBD2	ASSLGLAGSYEQY
TRBV13	TRBJ2-1	-	ASSSRRESGDNEQF
TRBV7-6	TRBJ1-1	-	ASSFDNTNTEAF
TRBV14	TRBJ1-3	-	ASSQDSDLRIDTIY
TRBV30	TRBJ2-1	TRBD2	AWRPPPREYRNEQF
TRBV7-9	TRBJ1-1	TRBD1	ASSTRQGFTEAF
TRBV29-1	TRBJ1-4	-	RYRSSRGEKLF
TRBV6-6	TRBJ2-7	TRBD2	ASNQGLGTSREQY
TRBV5-4	TRBJ1-2	TRBD1	ASSFEGAGYGYT
TRBV29-1	TRBJ2-3	-	SVEDRASRHTDTQY
TRBV19	TRBJ2-1	-	ASSMGGGFGDEQF
TRBV5-4	TRBJ2-1	-	ASSPGVTGYNEQF
TRBV5-1	TRBJ1-1	-	ASSFGDGTEAF
TRBV28	TRBJ2-1	-	ASSEQGYNEQF
TRBV19	TRBJ2-3	-	ASPQGVTDTQY
TRBV6-5	TRBJ1-5	-	ASSYSSDQPQH
TRBV5-1	TRBJ2-5	-	ASSINGGETQY
TRBV28	TRBJ1-1	TRBD1	ASSQGQGRRAF
TRBV11-1	TRBJ1-1	-	ASSRTWNTEAF
TRBV7-7	TRBJ2-5	-	ASSSVVAGGTQY
TRBV7-9	TRBJ2-1	TRBD2	ASEGTGTSGNNEQF
TRBV2	TRBJ2-5	-	ASRVRTGQETQY
TRBV27	TRBJ1-1	-	ASSFQRETEAF
TRBV28	TRBJ1-3	TRBD1	ASRLPGGGNTIY
TRBV29-1	TRBJ2-6	-	SVVQVGTGANVLT
TRBV6-1	TRBJ1-2	TRBD1	ASSAKWTGVPYGYT
TRBV30	TRBJ1-6	-	AWSAHTIQGGYNSPLH
TRBV9	TRBJ2-7	-	ASSVEVGSYEQY
TRBV6-5	TRBJ2-7	-	ASSTSSEQY